The 21 T cell receptor beta chains below all came from one sample that was sequenced in a study of CD8+ T cells in alopecia areata. Isolated RNA was reverse transcribed into cDNA used as the sequencing template. The protocol was immunoSEQ multiplex PCR, while the TCRdb copy is restricted to in-frame clones and leaves out a portion. Listed for the sample are about 110,000 clones, none seen a single time. The specimen sequenced was lesional skin. Every receptor here comes from a C3H/HeJ mouse with alopecia areata. The strain bears MHC haplotype H2-k.

A word on this clone: Gene names refer to mouse genes. The observed sequence ends 4 residues before the CDR3 terminus, with the missing tail filled in from the germline J gene. The V gene is TRBV17, the J gene TRBJ2-1, with D perhaps TRBD1 (5 bases). CDR1 and CDR2 from the germline V gene are MNHDT and YYDKIL. This CDR3 region has 14 residues. The germline V and J ends were trimmed by 0 bases and 6 bases, with 9 bases remaining between them. The CDR3 spells CASSRDGQGAEQFF. The sequenced CDR3 bases are TGTGCTAGCAGTAGAGACGGTCAGGGTGCT.

As concerns this clone: Gene labels here are mouse ones. The CDR3 end is not reached by the read, which stops 4 residues before it; the germline J gene fills it in. The genes are TRBV13-3 and TRBJ2-2; D call uncertain. V was clipped by 0 bases and J by 0 bases, with 9 bases between them. Per germline, CDR1 NNHDY and CDR2 SYVADS. The CDR3 sequence is 16 residues long. Partial CDR3 DNA: TGTGCCAGCAGTGATGCCGCCAGAACAAACACCGGG. Translation: CASSDAARTNTG. The whole CDR3 sequence reads CASSDAARTNTGQLYF.

This clone was found a few times. Genes and germline come from the mouse. From the germline J gene comes the end of the CDR3, since the read stops 4 residues before it. The chain employs TRBV5 and TRBJ2-5; 8 bases agree with TRBD1. The CDR3 length is 12 residues. Germline CDR1 LGHNA, CDR2 YNLKQL (reference sequence). The sequenced CDR3 bases are TGTGCCAGTAGCGACAGGGGTGAC. Its translation is CASSDRGD. The whole CDR3 protein is CASSDRGDTQYF.

In its sample, this clone was seen many times. Germline and genes here are mouse. The missing CDR3 end, 4 residues past where the read stops, is filled in from the germline J gene. The rearrangement joins TRBV13-3 to TRBJ1-4; D gene uncertain. CDR1 NNHDY and CDR2 SYVADS come from the germline V gene. V lost 6 bases to trimming and J lost 3 bases, with 9 bases between them. The CDR3 is 13 amino acids. This chain's CDR3 is CASTGSTNERLFF. The CDR3 DNA, read in part, is TGTGCCAGCACTGGGTCAACCAACGAA.

Notes on this clone: Gene names and germline refer to mouse. Read sequence stops 4 residues before the CDR3 end, and the germline J gene provides the missing end. The V call is TRBV13-3, the J call TRBJ1-2, with D tentatively TRBD1 (5 bases). The CDR3 runs 16 residues. The V end was cut by 2 bases, the J end by 0 bases, with 14 bases between. The V gene's germline CDR1 is NNHDY and CDR2 SYVADS. The part of the CDR3 DNA that was read is TGTGCCAGCAGTGAAAGTCGTGACAGTGCAAACTCC. It is translated as CASSESRDSANS. The entire CDR3 sequence reads CASSESRDSANSDYTF.

Comment on this clone: Germline and genes: mouse. The read gets to within 4 residues of the CDR3 end, and the germline J gene fills in the rest. The V and J genes are TRBV13-3 and TRBJ2-2; 8 bases fit TRBD1. The CDR3 has 14 amino acids. Germline values: CDR1 NNHDY, CDR2 SYVADS. Trimming took 6 bases from V and 3 from J; bases not matched to a gene: 4. CDR3 DNA, as far as it was read: TGTGCCAGCAACCAGGGGGCGCACACCGGG. Protein product: CASNQGAHTG. The CDR3 as a whole reads CASNQGAHTGQLYF.

In this sample, this clone turned up many times. Here the gene names and germline are mouse. The CDR3 end lies 4 residues beyond the end of the read and is filled in from the germline J gene. Other nucleotide sequences from this sample produce the same CDR3. This rearrangement joins TRBV1 to TRBJ2-1, with TRBD2 matching over 9 bases. The CDR3 totals 16 residues. The ends lost 3 bases at V and 1 base at J; junction bases unmatched: 4. Germline V gene sequence: CDR1 NSQYPW, CDR2 LRSPGD (reference sequence). CDR3 DNA, as far as it was read: TGCACCTGCAGTGCGCGACTGGGGGAAAACTATGCT. The encoded protein is CTCSARLGENYA. The CDR3 reads in full as CTCSARLGENYAEQFF.

This clone was counted between two and nine times. DNA and listed protein disagree at residue 14, so the protein shown here was translated from the DNA. Each gene name is a mouse one. With the read ending 3 residues before the CDR3 end, the germline J gene is used to fill in that end. The chain has TRBV13-3 and TRBJ1-6; possible D gene TRBD1, 5 bases. TRBJ1-6 is given ORF status, its function remaining uncertain. The CDR3 totals 17 residues. The ends were cut back, 0 bases at V and 0 bases at J, with 10 bases in the middle. Germline lookup yields CDR1 NNHDY and CDR2 SYVADS. The covered CDR3 bases are TGTGCCAGCAGTGATGCGGACAAATCTTCCTATAATTCGCCC. Its translation is CASSDADKSSYNSP. The CDR3 as a whole reads CASSDADKSSYNSPLYF.

This clone showed up many times. At residue 13, TCRdb's protein is not the same as the translated DNA, so the protein here was read from the DNA. Mouse germline and gene names are used. The CDR3 end lies 3 residues beyond the end of the read and is filled in from the germline J gene. V gene TRBV1 combines with J gene TRBJ1-6; TRBD1 matches 8 bases. TRBJ1-6 is known as an ORF, though its function is uncertain. Germline V CDR1 and CDR2: NSQYPW, LRSPGD (reference sequence). The junction had 3 bases not matched to a gene; V was cut back by 1 base and J by 4 bases. The CDR3 has 16 amino acids. CDR3 DNA (partial): TGCACCTGCAGTGCAGTCCGGACAGGGTATAATTCGCCC. Translating gives CTCSAVRTGYNSP. The entire CDR3 sequence reads CTCSAVRTGYNSPLYF.

This clone showed up just a few times. Gene labels here are mouse ones. The read falls 4 residues short of the CDR3 end, and the missing part is taken from the germline J gene. The chain has TRBV1 and TRBJ2-1; D might be TRBD1 (6 bases). Germline CDR1 NSQYPW, CDR2 LRSPGD (reference sequence). Trimming cost V 4 bases and J 1 base, with 11 bases left between them. CDR3 length: 15 amino acids. Partial CDR3 DNA: TGCACCTGCAGTGGGAGGACAGAAAACTATGCT. Translation gives CTCSGRTENYA. The CDR3, in full, reads CTCSGRTENYAEQFF.

This clone was detected a few times. Gene names follow the mouse nomenclature. The CDR3 end is not reached by the read, which stops 4 residues before it; the germline J gene fills it in. The chain recombines TRBV19 with TRBJ1-2, with a possible D match to TRBD1 (6 bases). The V end was cut by 2 bases, the J end by 3 bases, with 11 bases between. The CDR3 spans 14 residues. The germline V gene has CDR1 FNHDT and CDR2 SITEND (reference sequence). CDR3 residues: CASSIRRGDSDYTF. Incomplete CDR3 DNA: TGTGCCAGCAGTATTCGCAGGGGAGACTCC. Filled out from reference TRBV19 and TRBJ1-2, the complete variable domain reads GGIITQTPKFLIGQEGQKLTLKCQQNFNHDTMYWYRQDSGKGLRLIYYSITENDLQKGDLSEGYDASREKKSSFSLTVTSAQKNEMAVFLCASSIRRGDSDYTFGSGTRLLVI.

This clone was detected only a few times. The translated DNA and TCRdb's protein are not identical at residue 13; the protein here was translated from the DNA. Germline and genes: mouse. CDR3 loop: CTCSAQRDNSGNTLYF. The sequenced part of the CDR3 DNA is TGCACCTGCAGTGCCCAGAGGGACAATTCTGGAAATACG. This chain links TRBV1 with TRBJ1-3; the D gene is possibly TRBD1 (6 bases). With the read ending 3 residues before the CDR3 end, the germline J gene is used to fill in that end. Germline CDR1 reads NSQYPW; CDR2 reads LRSPGD (reference sequence). Between the trimmed V and J ends, which lost 3 bases and 0 bases, there was a span of 12 bases. The CDR3 consists of 16 residues.

This clone was seen a few times. Here the gene names and germline are mouse. The read is 4 residues too short to cover the CDR3 end, so that end is filled in from the germline J gene. This chain links TRBV14 with TRBJ2-4, with TRBD1 identical over 12 bases. The CDR3 runs 16 residues. Per the germline V gene, CDR1 is SGHDT and CDR2 is FRDEAV. Germline trimming cut 0 bases from V and 2 bases from J; bases unmatched to any gene: 1. The CDR3 DNA, read in part, is TGTGCCAGCAGTTTCTGGGACAGGGGGCTTCAAAAC. Its protein product is CASSFWDRGLQN. The whole CDR3 protein reads CASSFWDRGLQNTLYF.

Worth noting for this clone: Gene names denote mouse genes. Sequencing ends 4 residues short of the CDR3 end; the germline J gene provides the rest. The chain carries TRBV13-3 and TRBJ1-1; 9 bases are shared with TRBD1. Germline V gives CDR1 NNHDY, CDR2 SYVADS. V dropped 4 bases and J dropped 3; count of bases not matched to a gene: 7. The CDR3 totals 15 residues. This CDR3 reads CASSTWDREDTEVFF. CDR3 DNA (partial): TGTGCCAGCAGTACCTGGGACAGGGAGGACACA.

A note on this clone: Gene names and germline match the mouse. The read halts 4 residues ahead of the CDR3 end, with the missing end drawn from the germline J gene. This rearrangement joins TRBV19 to TRBJ2-4; 10 bases line up with TRBD2. V shed 2 bases and J 0 bases; nucleotides not matched to a gene: 3. Germline V lookup: CDR1 FNHDT, CDR2 SITEND (reference sequence). CDR3 length: 16 residues. The part of the CDR3 DNA that was read is TGTGCCAGCAGTATGGGGGACTGGGGTAGTCAAAAC. This gives the protein CASSMGDWGSQN. The whole CDR3 is CASSMGDWGSQNTLYF.

A note on this clone: All gene names here are mouse names. Read data end 4 residues before the CDR3 end; the end is taken from the germline J gene. Other DNA sequences in the sample encode the same CDR3. V gene TRBV19 combines with J gene TRBJ2-5; tentatively, D is TRBD1 (5 bases). The CDR3 is made up of 14 amino acids. Germline V CDR1 and CDR2: FNHDT, SITEND (reference sequence). Trimming left V 2 bases short and J 2 bases short, with 9 bases between. Incomplete CDR3 DNA: TGTGCCAGCAGTATCGGACAACTCCAAGAC. Translated, it gives CASSIGQLQD. The full CDR3 protein is CASSIGQLQDTQYF. Together with reference TRBV19 and TRBJ2-5, the CDR3 gives the full variable domain: GGIITQTPKFLIGQEGQKLTLKCQQNFNHDTMYWYRQDSGKGLRLIYYSITENDLQKGDLSEGYDASREKKSSFSLTVTSAQKNEMAVFLCASSIGQLQDTQYFGPGTRLLVL.

Turning to this clone: Here the gene names and germline are mouse. CDR3 sequence: CASSRSIGTVKDTQYF. Incomplete CDR3 DNA: TGTGCTAGCAGTAGAAGCATCGGGACAGTAAAAGAC. J is TRBJ2-5 and V is TRBV17, with 7 bases lining up with TRBD1. The read terminates 4 residues before the CDR3 end, so the remaining end is supplied by the germline J gene. Germline V gene lookup returns CDR1 MNHDT and CDR2 YYDKIL. This CDR3 spans 16 amino acids. The variable domain in full, completed from reference TRBV17 and TRBJ2-5, reads DTTVKQNPRYKLARVGKPVNLICSQTMNHDTMYWYQKKPNQAPKLLLFYYDKILNREADTFEKFQSSRPNNSFCSLYIGSAGLEYSAMYLCASSRSIGTVKDTQYFGPGTRLLVL.

This clone has only a few counts. Gene names and germline match the mouse. The observed sequence ends 4 residues before the CDR3 terminus, with the missing tail filled in from the germline J gene. The rearrangement uses TRBV13-3 and TRBJ1-4; D gene ambiguous. Trimming stripped 3 bases from V and 0 bases from J, with 9 bases between. The germline V gene encodes CDR1 NNHDY and CDR2 SYVADS. This CDR3 region has 15 residues. Partial CDR3 DNA: TGTGCCAGCAGTGCCTACAACCTTTCCAACGAA. Protein product: CASSAYNLSNE. The whole CDR3 sequence is CASSAYNLSNERLFF.

At least ten counts were recorded for this clone. Mouse names are used for the genes. The read halts 4 residues ahead of the CDR3 end, with the missing end drawn from the germline J gene. The V call is TRBV1, the J call TRBJ2-2; 10 nucleotides line up with TRBD2. The CDR3 sequence is 17 residues long. V lost 0 bases and J lost 4; bases outside the gene matches: 5. The germline V gene encodes CDR1 NSQYPW and CDR2 LRSPGD (reference sequence). The covered CDR3 bases are TGCACCTGCAGTGCAGATCTGGGGGGGCGCGGCACCGGG. Protein product: CTCSADLGGRGTG. The full CDR3 reads CTCSADLGGRGTGQLYF.

About this clone itself: Here the gene names and germline are mouse. The CDR3 is cut off 4 residues early in the read; its end comes from the germline J gene. The chain carries TRBV13-2 and TRBJ2-3; D may be TRBD1 (5 bases). Trimming pared 6 bases from V and 0 bases from J, leaving 8 bases between. Germline assignment: CDR1 NNHNN and CDR2 SYGAGS (reference sequence). The CDR3 length is 13 residues. The chain's CDR3 is CASARVSAETLYF. The CDR3 bases that were read are TGTGCCAGCGCCAGGGTCAGTGCAGAA.

Of note for this clone: Mouse names are used for the genes. Sequencing ends 4 residues short of the CDR3 end; the germline J gene provides the rest. The V call is TRBV19, the J call TRBJ2-5; TRBD2 matches 9 bases. The CDR3 covers 18 residues. V lost 0 bases, J lost 0 bases, and 8 bases stayed unmatched. Germline V gene lookup returns CDR1 FNHDT and CDR2 SITEND (reference sequence). The CDR3 region is CASSIAWGGERNQDTQYF. The part of the CDR3 DNA that was read is TGTGCCAGCAGTATAGCCTGGGGGGGAGAAAGGAACCAAGAC.